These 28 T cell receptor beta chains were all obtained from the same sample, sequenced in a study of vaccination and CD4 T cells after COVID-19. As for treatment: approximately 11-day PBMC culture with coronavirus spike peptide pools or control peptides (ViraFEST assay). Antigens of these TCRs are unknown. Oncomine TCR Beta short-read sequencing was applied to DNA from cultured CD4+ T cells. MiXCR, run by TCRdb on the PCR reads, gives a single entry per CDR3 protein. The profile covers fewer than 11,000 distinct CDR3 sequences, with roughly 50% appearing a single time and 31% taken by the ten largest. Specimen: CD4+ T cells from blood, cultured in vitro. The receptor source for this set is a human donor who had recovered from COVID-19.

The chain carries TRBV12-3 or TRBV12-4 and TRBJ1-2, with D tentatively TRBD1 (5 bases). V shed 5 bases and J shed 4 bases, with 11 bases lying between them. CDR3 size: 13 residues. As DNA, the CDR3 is TGTGCCAGCAGTCGGGACCGTCGCTATGGCTACACCTTC. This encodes CASSRDRRYGYTF.

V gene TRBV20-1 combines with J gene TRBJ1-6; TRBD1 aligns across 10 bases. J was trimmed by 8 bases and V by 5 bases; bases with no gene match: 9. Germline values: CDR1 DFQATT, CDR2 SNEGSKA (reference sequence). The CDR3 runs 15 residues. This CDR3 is CSARTGGGGDSPLHF. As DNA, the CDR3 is TGCAGTGCTCGGACAGGGGGTGGGGGTGATTCACCCCTCCACTTT.

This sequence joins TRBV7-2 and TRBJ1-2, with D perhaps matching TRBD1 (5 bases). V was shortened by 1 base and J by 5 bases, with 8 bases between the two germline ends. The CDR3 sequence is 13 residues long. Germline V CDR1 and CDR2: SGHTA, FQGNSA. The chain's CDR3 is CASSLGQTYGYTF. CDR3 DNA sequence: TGTGCCAGCAGCTTAGGACAGACTTATGGCTACACCTTC. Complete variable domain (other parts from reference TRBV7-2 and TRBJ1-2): GAGVSQSPSNKVTEKGKDVELRCDPISGHTALYWYRQSLGQGLEFLIYFQGNSAPDKSGLPSDRFSAERTGGSVSTLTIQRTQQEDSAVYLCASSLGQTYGYTFGSGTRLTVV.

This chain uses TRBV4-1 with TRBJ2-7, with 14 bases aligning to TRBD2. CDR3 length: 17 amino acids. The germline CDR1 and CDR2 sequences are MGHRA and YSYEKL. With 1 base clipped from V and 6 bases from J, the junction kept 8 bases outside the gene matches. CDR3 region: CASSQAGLAGGRSEQYF. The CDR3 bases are TGCGCCAGCAGCCAAGCAGGACTAGCGGGAGGACGGTCCGAGCAGTACTTC.

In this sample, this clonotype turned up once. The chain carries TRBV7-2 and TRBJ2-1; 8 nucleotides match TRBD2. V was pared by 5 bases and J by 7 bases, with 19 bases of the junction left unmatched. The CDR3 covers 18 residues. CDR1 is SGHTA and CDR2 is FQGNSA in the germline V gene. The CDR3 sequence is CASSKGVGGRTLANEQFF. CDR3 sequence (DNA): TGTGCCAGCAGCAAAGGGGTTGGCGGGAGGACCCTAGCAAATGAGCAGTTCTTC.

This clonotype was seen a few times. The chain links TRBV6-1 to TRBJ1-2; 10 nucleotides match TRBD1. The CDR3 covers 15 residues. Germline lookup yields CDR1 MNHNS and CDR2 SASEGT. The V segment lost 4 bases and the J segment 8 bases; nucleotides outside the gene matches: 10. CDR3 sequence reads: CASSGWDRGRGGYTF. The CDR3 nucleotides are TGTGCCAGCAGTGGATGGGACAGGGGAAGAGGAGGCTACACCTTC.

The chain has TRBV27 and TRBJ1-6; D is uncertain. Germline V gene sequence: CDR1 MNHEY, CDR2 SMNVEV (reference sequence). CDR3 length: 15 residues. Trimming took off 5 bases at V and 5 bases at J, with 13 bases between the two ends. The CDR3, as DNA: TGTGCCAGCAGTCCCCGGATGAGAGATAATTCACCCCTCCACTTT. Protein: CASSPRMRDNSPLHF.

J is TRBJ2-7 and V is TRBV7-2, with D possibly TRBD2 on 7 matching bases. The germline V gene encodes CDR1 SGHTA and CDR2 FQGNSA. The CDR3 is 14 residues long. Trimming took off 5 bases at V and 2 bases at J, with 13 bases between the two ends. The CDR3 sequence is CASSPRGGAYEQYF. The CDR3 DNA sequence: TGTGCCAGCAGCCCCAGAGGGGGGGCCTACGAGCAGTACTTC.

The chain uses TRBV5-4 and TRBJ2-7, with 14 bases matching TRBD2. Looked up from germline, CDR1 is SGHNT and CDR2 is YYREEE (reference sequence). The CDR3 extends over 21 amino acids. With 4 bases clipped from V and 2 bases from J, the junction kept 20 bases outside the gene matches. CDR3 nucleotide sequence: TGTGCCAGCAGCCGGGGGGACAGGGGGTTCTCGACTAGCGGGAGGGCCTACGAGCAGTACTTC. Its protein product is CASSRGDRGFSTSGRAYEQYF.

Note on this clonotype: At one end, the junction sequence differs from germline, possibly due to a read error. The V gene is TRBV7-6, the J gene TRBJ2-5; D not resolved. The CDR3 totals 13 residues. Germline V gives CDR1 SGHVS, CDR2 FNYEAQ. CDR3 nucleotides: TGTGCTAGCAGCCTAAACTTCCAAGAGACCCAGTACTTC. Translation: CASSLNFQETQYF.

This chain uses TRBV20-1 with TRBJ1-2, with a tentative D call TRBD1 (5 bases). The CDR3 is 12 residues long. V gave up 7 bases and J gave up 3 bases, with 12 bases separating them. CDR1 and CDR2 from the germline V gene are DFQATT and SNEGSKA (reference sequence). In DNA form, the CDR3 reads TGCAGTGGTGCCGGGGCGGACTATGGCTACACCTTC. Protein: CSGAGADYGYTF.

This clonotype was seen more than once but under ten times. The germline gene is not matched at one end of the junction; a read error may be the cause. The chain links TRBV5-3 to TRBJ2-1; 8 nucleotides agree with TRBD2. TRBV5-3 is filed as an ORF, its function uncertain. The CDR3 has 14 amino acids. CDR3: CASSLDIRGGEQFF. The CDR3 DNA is TGTGCCAGCAGCTTGGATATCCGGGGGGGTGAGCAGTTCTTC.

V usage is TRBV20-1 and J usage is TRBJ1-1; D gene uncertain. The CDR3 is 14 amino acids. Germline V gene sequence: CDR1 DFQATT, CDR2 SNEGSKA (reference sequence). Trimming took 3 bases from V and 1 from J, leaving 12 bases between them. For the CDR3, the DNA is TGCAGTGCTAGGGCCGTCCGAGGGAACACTGAAGCTTTCTTT. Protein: CSARAVRGNTEAFF.

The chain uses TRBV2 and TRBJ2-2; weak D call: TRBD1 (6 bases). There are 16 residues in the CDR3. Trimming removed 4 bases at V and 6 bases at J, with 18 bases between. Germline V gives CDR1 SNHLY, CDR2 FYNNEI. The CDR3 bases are TGTGCCAGCAGTGTTCTGGTTGGGGGCGCGTCCGGGGAGCTGTTTTTT. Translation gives CASSVLVGGASGELFF.

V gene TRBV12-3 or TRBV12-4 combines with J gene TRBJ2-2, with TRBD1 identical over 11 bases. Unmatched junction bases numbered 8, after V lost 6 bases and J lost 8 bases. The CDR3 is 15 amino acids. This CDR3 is CASSQGQGANGELFF. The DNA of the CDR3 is TGTGCCAGCAGCCAAGGACAGGGGGCAAATGGGGAGCTGTTTTTT.

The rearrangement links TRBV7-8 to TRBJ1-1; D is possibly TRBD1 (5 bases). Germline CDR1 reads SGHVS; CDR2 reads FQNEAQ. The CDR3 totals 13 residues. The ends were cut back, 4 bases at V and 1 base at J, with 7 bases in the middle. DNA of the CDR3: TGTGCCAGCAGCTGGGGCTCGAACACTGAAGCTTTCTTT. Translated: CASSWGSNTEAFF.

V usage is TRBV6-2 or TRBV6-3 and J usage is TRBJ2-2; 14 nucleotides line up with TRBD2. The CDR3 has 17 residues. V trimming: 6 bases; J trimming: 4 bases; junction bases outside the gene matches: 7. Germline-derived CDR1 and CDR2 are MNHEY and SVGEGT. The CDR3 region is CASSGTSGSGVTGELFF. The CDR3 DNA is TGTGCCAGCAGCGGGACTAGCGGGAGTGGGGTCACCGGGGAGCTGTTTTTT.

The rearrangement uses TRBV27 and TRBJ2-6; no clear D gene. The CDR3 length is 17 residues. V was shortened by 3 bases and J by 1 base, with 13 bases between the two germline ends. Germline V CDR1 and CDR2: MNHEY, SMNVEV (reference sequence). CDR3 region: CASSFGYARSGANVLTF. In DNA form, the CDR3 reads TGTGCCAGCAGTTTCGGGTATGCACGATCTGGGGCCAACGTCCTGACTTTC.

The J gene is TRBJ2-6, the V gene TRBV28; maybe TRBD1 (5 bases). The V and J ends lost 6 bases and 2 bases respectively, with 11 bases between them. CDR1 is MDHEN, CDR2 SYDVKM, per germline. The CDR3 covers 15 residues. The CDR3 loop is CASSPPGPGANVLTF. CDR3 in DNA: TGTGCCAGCAGCCCCCCAGGGCCTGGGGCCAACGTCCTGACTTTC.

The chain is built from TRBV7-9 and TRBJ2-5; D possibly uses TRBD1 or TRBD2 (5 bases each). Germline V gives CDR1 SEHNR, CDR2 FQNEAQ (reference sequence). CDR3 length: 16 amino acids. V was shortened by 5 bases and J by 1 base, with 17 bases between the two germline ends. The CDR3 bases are TGTGCCAGCAGCCGAACATGGGGGTACCGCCAAGAGACCCAGTACTTC. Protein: CASSRTWGYRQETQYF.

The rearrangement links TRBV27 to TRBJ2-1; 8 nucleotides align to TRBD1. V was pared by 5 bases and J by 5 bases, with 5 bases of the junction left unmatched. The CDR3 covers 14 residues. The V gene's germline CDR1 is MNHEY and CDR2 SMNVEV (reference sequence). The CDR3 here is CASSPWTGNNEQFF. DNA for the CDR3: TGTGCCAGCAGTCCCTGGACAGGGAACAATGAGCAGTTCTTC.

Written as DNA, the CDR3 is TGTGCCAGCAGTGGCCGTGGGAGAGGTCAAGAGACCCAGTACTTC. This gives the protein CASSGRGRGQETQYF. The J gene is TRBJ2-5, the V gene TRBV6-1; the D gene is possibly TRBD2 (5 bases). The CDR3 totals 15 residues. Trimming pared 4 bases from V and 2 bases from J, leaving 14 bases between. CDR1 and CDR2 (germline): MNHNS, SASEGT.

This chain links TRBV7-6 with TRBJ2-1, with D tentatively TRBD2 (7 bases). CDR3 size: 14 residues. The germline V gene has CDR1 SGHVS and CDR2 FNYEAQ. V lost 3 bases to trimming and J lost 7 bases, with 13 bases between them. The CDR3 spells CASSFGGAGNEQFF. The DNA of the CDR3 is TGTGCCAGCAGCTTTGGGGGGGCGGGGAATGAGCAGTTCTTC.

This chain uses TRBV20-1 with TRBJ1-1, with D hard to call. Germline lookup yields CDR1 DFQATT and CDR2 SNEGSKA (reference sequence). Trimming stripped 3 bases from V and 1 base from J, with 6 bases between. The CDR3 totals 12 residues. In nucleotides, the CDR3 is TGCAGTGCTAGGACAACGAACACTGAAGCTTTCTTT. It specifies CSARTTNTEAFF.

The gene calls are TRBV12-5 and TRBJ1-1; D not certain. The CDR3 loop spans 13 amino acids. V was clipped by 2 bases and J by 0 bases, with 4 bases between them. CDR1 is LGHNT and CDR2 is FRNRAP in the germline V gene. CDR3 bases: TGTGCTAGTGGTTTGACGGTGAACACTGAAGCTTTCTTT. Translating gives CASGLTVNTEAFF.

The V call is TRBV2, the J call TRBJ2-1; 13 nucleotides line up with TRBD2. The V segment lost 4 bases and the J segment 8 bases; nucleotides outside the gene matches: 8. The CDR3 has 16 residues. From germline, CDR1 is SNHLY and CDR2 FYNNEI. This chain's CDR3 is CASSARTSGSSYEQFF. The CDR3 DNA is TGTGCCAGCAGTGCCCGGACTAGCGGGAGCTCCTATGAGCAGTTCTTC.

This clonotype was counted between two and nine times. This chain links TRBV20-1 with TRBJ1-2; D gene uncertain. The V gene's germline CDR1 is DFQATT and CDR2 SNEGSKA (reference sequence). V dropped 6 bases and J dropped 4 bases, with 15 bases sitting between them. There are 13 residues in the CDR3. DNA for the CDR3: TGCAGTGCCCGCCTGGCGGGAGGCTATGGCTACACCTTC. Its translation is CSARLAGGYGYTF.

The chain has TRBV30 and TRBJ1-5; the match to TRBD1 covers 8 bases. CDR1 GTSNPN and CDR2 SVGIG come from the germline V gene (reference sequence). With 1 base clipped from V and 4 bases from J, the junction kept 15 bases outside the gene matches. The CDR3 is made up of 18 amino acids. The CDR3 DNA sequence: TGTGCCTGGAGTGGAGACAGGGGTTTCCTAGCACCAAATCAGCCCCAGCATTTT. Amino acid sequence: CAWSGDRGFLAPNQPQHF.